The following is a TCR beta chain sequence with its context. Its antigen is unknown. The source of the sample is a study of blood T cells in healthy people across ages. Study findings and constraints: Greater diversity and more naive CD4+ cells were seen in long-lived donors than in aged donors.

PBMCs, at least 6.5 million per sample, were isolated. Germline V gene sequence: CDR1 LGHDT, CDR2 YNNKEL (reference sequence). CDR3 length: 17 amino acids. V was cut by 2 bases and J by 6 bases, with 22 bases left in between. Sample-barcoded 5' priming and a J-beta primer mix drove a second PCR of 7 to 11 cycles. TCRdb re-derived calls from the 5' RACE reads in MiXCR, one entry per CDR3 protein. The sample has 500,000 to 600,000 distinct CDR3 sequences, roughly 29% seen once. Sequencing was carried out using blood. The source is a woman in her seventies in good health. The chain has TRBV3-1 and TRBJ2-5, with D possibly TRBD1 on 5 matching bases. As DNA, the CDR3 is TGTGCCAGCAGCCAAACGGCGGCGGCCACAACAGGAAAGACCCAGTACTTC. This encodes CASSQTAAATTGKTQYF.